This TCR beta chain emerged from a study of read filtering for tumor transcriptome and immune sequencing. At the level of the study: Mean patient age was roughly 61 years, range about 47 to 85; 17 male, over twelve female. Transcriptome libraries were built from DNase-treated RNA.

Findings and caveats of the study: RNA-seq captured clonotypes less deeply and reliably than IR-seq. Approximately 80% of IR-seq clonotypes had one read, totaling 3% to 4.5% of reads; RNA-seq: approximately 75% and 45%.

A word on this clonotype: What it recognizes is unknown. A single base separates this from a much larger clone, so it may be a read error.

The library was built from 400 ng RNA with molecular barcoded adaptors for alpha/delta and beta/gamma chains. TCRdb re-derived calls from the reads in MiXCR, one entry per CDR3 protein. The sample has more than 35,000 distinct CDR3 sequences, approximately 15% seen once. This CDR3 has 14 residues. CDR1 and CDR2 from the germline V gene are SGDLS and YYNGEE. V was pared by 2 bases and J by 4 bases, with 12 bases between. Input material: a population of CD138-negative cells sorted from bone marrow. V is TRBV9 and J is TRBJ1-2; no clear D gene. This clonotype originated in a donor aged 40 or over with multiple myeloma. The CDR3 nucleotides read TGTGCCAGCAGCGTTCAGGCAGCTAGCTATGGCTACACCTTC. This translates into CASSVQAASYGYTF. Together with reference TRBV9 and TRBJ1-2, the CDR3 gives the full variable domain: DSGVTQTPKHLITATGQRVTLRCSPRSGDLSVYWYQQSLDQGLQFLIQYYNGEERAKGNILERFSAQQFPDLHSELNLSSLELGDSALYFCASSVQAASYGYTFGSGTRLTVV.